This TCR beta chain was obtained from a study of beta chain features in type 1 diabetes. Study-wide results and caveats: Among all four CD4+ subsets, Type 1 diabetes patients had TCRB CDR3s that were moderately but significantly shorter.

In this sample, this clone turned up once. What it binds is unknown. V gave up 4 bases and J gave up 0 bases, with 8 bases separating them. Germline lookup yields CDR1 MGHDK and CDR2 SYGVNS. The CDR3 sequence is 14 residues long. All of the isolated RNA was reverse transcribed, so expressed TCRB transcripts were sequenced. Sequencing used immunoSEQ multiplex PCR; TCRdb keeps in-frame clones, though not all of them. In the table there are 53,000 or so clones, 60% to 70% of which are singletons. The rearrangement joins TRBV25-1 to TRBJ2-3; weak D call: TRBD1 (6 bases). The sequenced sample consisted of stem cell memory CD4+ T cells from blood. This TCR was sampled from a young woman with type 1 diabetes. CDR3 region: CASSGGLSTDTQYF. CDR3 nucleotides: TGTGCCAGCAGTGGGGGGCTGAGCACAGATACGCAGTATTTT.